This T cell receptor beta chain comes out of a study of blood T cells in healthy people across ages. Each donor's blood draw was 8.5 to 10 milliliters of peripheral blood. Using a J-beta primer mix together with a sample-barcoded 5' primer, a second PCR was run for roughly 7 to 12 cycles. TCRdb used MiXCR to reprocess the 5' RACE reads, holding one entry per CDR3 protein. The repertoire holds approximately 800,000 distinct CDR3 sequences, with 35% to 50% as singletons. Input material: blood. The TCR originated in a man older than 75 in good health.

The CDR3 loop reads CASSDGRQYEKLFF. CDR3 nucleotides: TGCGCCAGCAGCGACGGACGCCAGTATGAAAAACTGTTTTTT. This rearrangement joins TRBV5-1 to TRBJ1-4; D unclear. CDR1 SGHRS and CDR2 YFSETQ come from the germline V gene. The CDR3 consists of 14 residues. V was cut by 4 bases and J by 6 bases, with 13 bases left in between.